This T cell receptor (beta chain) was sequenced in a study of cytotoxic CD8 clonotypes in ibrutinib-treated CLL. Concerning this clone itself: Its antigen is not identified.

V trimming: 4 bases; J trimming: 0 bases; junction bases outside the gene matches: 8. In germline, CDR1 is MGHRA, CDR2 YSYEKL. The CDR3 runs to 17 residues. Only in-frame clones appear in the TCRdb table, and some are missing; sequencing was by immunoSEQ multiplex PCR. The data show 140,000 or so clones, with 79% seen just once and 9.5% to 15% held by the top ten. Study-wide results and limits: At baseline, clonality was higher than in age-matched healthy donors and correlated with CD8+ counts.

The material sequenced was PBMCs, taken after 12 months of ibrutinib treatment. This sequence was found in a human donor with chronic lymphocytic leukemia. V is TRBV4-1 and J is TRBJ1-3; 8 bases agree with TRBD1. The chain's CDR3 is CASSLIRQGSSGNTIYF. The DNA for the CDR3 is TGCGCCAGCAGCCTAATACGACAGGGGAGCTCTGGAAACACCATATATTTT.